This section outlines one T cell receptor (beta chain) sequence together with its context. It has no known antigen specificity. No much larger clone exists at a distance of one base, and base qualities are not known. This sample is drawn from a study of cytomegalovirus exposure and HLA in healthy donors (TCRdb year 2017). For the wider study: According to a later analysis, one platform produced both the 110 or so validation repertoires and the 666 repertoires of the first cohort. The aim of the study was to test whether cataloging public T cell receptors could identify signatures of past pathogen exposure. To predict cytomegalovirus infection status, the study combined high-throughput TCR immunosequencing, statistical association of individual TCRs with disease status, and machine learning. A separate validation cohort of 100 to 150 different subjects was used in addition to the 666-subject first cohort. General conclusions and limits of the study: In the study, approximately 150 TCR beta chains were listed as associated with cytomegalovirus. The authors suggested that the approach could potentially be extended to other disease states and immunological phenotypes. In vitro tests confirmed that a few of the cytomegalovirus-associated TCR beta chains recognize cytomegalovirus antigens. Most TCR sequences were seen in very few donors, while some public TCRs were found in many individuals. All 130 or so repertoires were used to score co-occurrence in the validation cohort in a later analysis, because that analysis had no HLA typing for the cohort. Subsequent analysis determined that TCRs grouped into clusters in the first cohort also showed a tendency toward co-occurrence across the roughly 110 validation repertoires, and 90% to 95% of cluster scores exceeded 0. In both the original and validation cohorts, the classifier was reported to diagnose cytomegalovirus status with high specificity and sensitivity.

Separate from the approximately 670-subject first cohort, the validation cohort of over 90 subjects was the group to which the donors belonged. The method behind the library was the immunoSEQ multiplex PCR assay. The source study handled its data this way. To diagnose cytomegalovirus status from the catalog of TCR beta chain sequences, a statistical classification framework was built. Sourced from immuneACCESS, this table was stored by TCRdb with only in-frame sequences that have V and J called. A share of the clones is absent; for the studies checked, an unresolved V gene accounts for under half, and the remainder has no known explanation. V, J and clone size are those of that table, while D and trimming were read from the DNA. The sample includes about 98,000 clones, with about 90% observed a single time. Around 6.3% of the sample goes to the ten largest clones. Taken from the germline V gene (reference sequence), the CDR1 and CDR2 loops are SEHNR and FQNEAQ. Measured from the cysteine to the phenylalanine, the CDR3 is 14 residues long. Of all the DNA, just the CDR3 is kept, 42 bases in frame from base 1. A distance of 14 bases separates the germline ends of V and J, which lose 5 bases and 5 bases respectively.

The specimen sequenced was PBMCs. The rearranged segments are TRBV7-9 and TRBJ2-3; TRBD1 might be the D gene, on 5 matching bases. The sequence derives from a man aged 18 to 29 in good health and CMV-seropositive. For the CDR3, the sequence is CASSAQGFQDTQYF. The DNA sequence is TGTGCCAGCAGCGCGCAGGGATTCCAAGATACGCAGTATTTT.